One sample yielded the 15 T cell receptor beta chains listed below, sequenced in a study of T-cell reconstitution after alpha-beta-depleted transplantation in children. Study-level results: The authors attributed T-cell counts and diversity one year after transplant mostly to newly produced T cells.

These TCRs are of unknown antigen specificity. Unique molecular identifiers featured in how the TCRbeta library was prepared. In TCRdb, the PCR reads were re-called with MiXCR into one record per CDR3 protein. The table records around 270,000 distinct CDR3 sequences, around 7.3% of them present only once. This sample comprised peripheral blood, obtained 360 days after TCRalphabeta/CD19-depleted stem cell transplant. Receptors originate from a female patient younger than 10 who had a stem cell transplant for Fanconi anemia, so the T cells may come from the graft donor.

A word on this clonotype: This sequence may be a read error, since a much larger clone differs from it by one base. This rearrangement joins TRBV12-3 or TRBV12-4 to TRBJ2-1; possible D gene TRBD2, 6 bases. The V end was cut by 6 bases, the J end by 10 bases, with 13 bases between. The CDR3 runs to 12 residues. CDR3 DNA sequence: TGTGCCAGCAGGCTGGACCGGGGGGAGCAGTTCTTC. Translated, it gives CASRLDRGEQFF.

Ten or more counts support this clonotype. This chain links TRBV20-1 with TRBJ2-1; D is possibly TRBD1 (6 bases). The CDR3 has 11 residues. Germline CDR1 and CDR2: DFQATT and SNEGSKA (reference sequence). The V gene lost 7 bases and the J gene lost 9 bases, with 13 bases spanning the gap. CDR3 sequence: CSVTTGREQFF. The CDR3 DNA reads TGCAGTGTTACGACAGGTCGTGAGCAGTTCTTC.

This clonotype was found a few times. The rearrangement links TRBV20-1 to TRBJ2-2; D gene ambiguous. V was pared by 0 bases and J by 0 bases, with 11 bases between. This CDR3 has 16 amino acids. CDR1 DFQATT and CDR2 SNEGSKA come from the germline V gene (reference sequence). CDR3 residues: CSARDVRPANTGELFF. In DNA, the CDR3 is TGCAGTGCTAGAGATGTCAGGCCCGCGAACACCGGGGAGCTGTTTTTT.

The gene calls are TRBV2 and TRBJ2-7; 12 positions match TRBD2. After removal of 7 bases from V and 1 base from J, the junction contained 11 bases not matched to a gene. Germline CDR1 reads SNHLY; CDR2 reads FYNNEI. There are 17 residues in the CDR3. DNA of the CDR3: TGTGCCAGCACCGCCTCTAGCGGGGGGGTGTTGTCCTACGAGCAGTACGTC. Encoded protein: CASTASSGGVLSYEQYV.

This clonotype occurred a few times. The chain couples TRBV7-9 to TRBJ2-7, with D possibly being TRBD2 (6 bases). Per germline, CDR1 SEHNR and CDR2 FQNEAQ (reference sequence). The CDR3 runs to 15 residues. V was trimmed by 6 bases and J by 1 base, leaving 16 bases between them. This CDR3 reads CASSQSRDSSYEQYF. The CDR3 DNA reads TGTGCCAGCAGTCAATCGCGGGACTCGTCCTACGAGCAGTACTTC.

The chain has TRBV6-5 and TRBJ1-6, with D possibly TRBD1 on 5 matching bases. Germline CDR1 is MNHEY and CDR2 is SVGAGI. The CDR3 covers 14 residues. V dropped 6 bases and J dropped 7 bases, with 13 bases sitting between them. The DNA for the CDR3 is TGTGCCAGCAGGTCATCGGCAGGGAATTCACCCCTCCACTTT. The encoded protein is CASRSSAGNSPLHF.

This clonotype was detected many times. The chain is built from TRBV7-2 and TRBJ1-1; D unresolved. V lost 3 bases and J 4 bases, leaving 12 bases between the germline ends. Germline V gene lookup returns CDR1 SGHTA and CDR2 FQGNSA. This CDR3 has 14 residues. CDR3 amino acids: CASSFSDASTEAFF. The CDR3 region has the DNA TGTGCCAGCAGCTTTTCGGACGCTAGCACTGAAGCTTTCTTT.

This clonotype was seen repeatedly, ten times or more. This chain uses TRBV6-2 or TRBV6-3 with TRBJ2-7; D is uncertain. Deletions cut 6 bases from V and 3 bases from J, with 9 bases between. The CDR3 loop spans 12 amino acids. Per the germline V gene, CDR1 is MNHEY and CDR2 is SVGEGT. The CDR3, as DNA: TGTGCCAGCAGCCCCCCCCTCTACGAGCAGTACTTC. This codes for CASSPPLYEQYF.

This clonotype was counted ten times or more. The chain employs TRBV27 and TRBJ2-1; 11 bases map to TRBD2. The germline gives CDR1 MNHEY, CDR2 SMNVEV (reference sequence). V lost 1 base and J lost 4; bases outside the gene matches: 3. The CDR3 has 16 amino acids. Written as DNA, the CDR3 is TGTGCCAGCAGTTTATTCGGGACTAGCGGTTACAATGAGCAGTTCTTC. As protein: CASSLFGTSGYNEQFF.

This clonotype has more than one count but fewer than ten. The V gene is TRBV7-2, the J gene TRBJ1-3; D is uncertain. Trimming stripped 1 base from V and 0 bases from J, with 10 bases between. Germline CDR1 SGHTA, CDR2 FQGNSA. The length of the CDR3 is 16 residues. Here the CDR3 reads CASSLVGGGSGNTIYF. CDR3 in DNA: TGTGCCAGCAGCTTAGTAGGAGGTGGCTCTGGAAACACCATATATTTT.

The rearrangement joins TRBV6-1 to TRBJ2-6; D ambiguous. The CDR3 is 15 amino acids. Germline loops: CDR1 MNHNS, CDR2 SASEGT. V was cut by 4 bases and J by 2 bases, with 9 bases left in between. CDR3 region: CASSALATGANVLTF. CDR3 coding DNA: TGTGCCAGCAGTGCCTTGGCTACTGGGGCCAACGTCCTGACTTTC.

A few counts support this clonotype. V gene TRBV5-5 combines with J gene TRBJ2-5; no reliable D call. V dropped 0 bases and J dropped 1 base, with 7 bases sitting between them. The germline V gene encodes CDR1 SGHKS and CDR2 YYEKEE (reference sequence). The CDR3 consists of 14 residues. CDR3 sequence (DNA): TGTGCCAGCAGCTTGGGACTGATCCAAGAGACCCAGTACTTC. Translating it yields CASSLGLIQETQYF. Using reference TRBV5-5 and TRBJ2-5 for the parts outside the CDR3, the full variable domain is DAGVTQSPTHLIKTRGQQVTLRCSPISGHKSVSWYQQVLGQGPQFIFQYYEKEERGRGNFPDRFSARQFPNYSSELNVNALLLGDSALYLCASSLGLIQETQYFGPGTRLLVL.

This clonotype was picked up many times. This chain links TRBV5-1 with TRBJ2-7; 8 nucleotides match TRBD1. CDR1 and CDR2 from the germline V gene are SGHRS and YFSETQ. Unmatched junction bases numbered 4, after V lost 2 bases and J lost 3 bases. The CDR3 spans 14 residues. In nucleotides, the CDR3 is TGCGCCAGCAGCTTCGGACAGGGCCTCTACGAGCAGTACTTC. Amino acids: CASSFGQGLYEQYF.

In this sample, this clonotype turned up many times. The V gene is TRBV5-1, the J gene TRBJ2-5, with 15 bases that match TRBD2. The CDR3 runs to 18 residues. Germline CDR1 reads SGHRS; CDR2 reads YFSETQ. V shed 3 bases, J shed 1 base, and the junction held 7 bases outside the gene matches. The CDR3 DNA is TGCGCCAGCAGCTACATACCGGGACTAGCGGGGGGCCAAGAGACCCAGTACTTC. It yields the protein CASSYIPGLAGGQETQYF.

This clonotype was counted ten times or more. V is TRBV24-1 and J is TRBJ2-5; D possibly corresponds to TRBD2 (5 bases). The germline gives CDR1 KGHDR, CDR2 SFDVKD. The germline V and J ends were trimmed by 2 bases and 6 bases, with 15 bases remaining between them. There are 15 residues in the CDR3. The CDR3 region has the DNA TGTGCCACCAGTGATTCCTCCTCGGGGAGTCAGACCCAGTACTTC. Protein product: CATSDSSSGSQTQYF.